Included here is one T cell receptor (beta chain) sequence, with context. Its antigen is still unknown. The data originate from a study of shared clonotypes between healthy human individuals. V lost 3 bases and J 2 bases, leaving 11 bases between the germline ends. Germline V CDR1 and CDR2: SQVTM, ANQGSEA. The CDR3 loop spans 13 amino acids. In the study's own analysis: ImmunoSEQ junction-only sequences lacked quality scores, so their filtering differed. The assay was immunoSEQ multiplex PCR, and TCRdb's table has in-frame clones only and misses some. That table gives V, J and clone size, and the DNA gave D and trimming. The sample consists of around 510,000 clones, roughly 72% of them appearing once. Study-level results: Blood was the sole source, and tissue repertoires probably differ.

This clonotype was obtained from a middle-aged woman in good health. Some clones in this sample may be carry-over from other donors' samples. J is TRBJ2-7 and V is TRBV29-1, with a weak D call TRBD2 (6 bases). The sample was PBMCs. In DNA, the CDR3 is TGCAGCGTTGATGGAGGGGTGGCCTACGAGCAGTACTTC. This codes for CSVDGGVAYEQYF.